This record looks at one TCR beta chain sequence and its context. Its target is not known. The data stem from a study of cytomegalovirus exposure and HLA in healthy donors. 13 Jbeta primers and 60 Vbeta primers were used for the PCR. The assay was immunoSEQ multiplex PCR, and TCRdb's table has in-frame clones only and misses some. The sample carries 120,000 or so clones, about 80% recorded once. Trimming left V 0 bases short and J 8 bases short, with 14 bases between. Looked up from germline, CDR1 is SGHRS and CDR2 is YFSETQ. This CDR3 has 14 residues. Findings and caveats of the study: Reportedly, a later analysis found an Asian-associated ancestry cluster had fewer N-insertions than the roughly 700-donor mean.

This chain connects TRBV5-1 to TRBJ1-2; weak D call: TRBD1 (5 bases). Sequencing was performed on PBMCs. The sequence derives from a man younger than 40 in good health and CMV-seropositive. The CDR3 region has the DNA TGCGCCAGCAGCTTGGATCCCAGGGCACTCGGCTACACCTTC. This codes for CASSLDPRALGYTF.